The T cell receptor beta chain described here comes from a study of OX40 agonist ivuxolimab in advanced cancers. Libraries were prepared by immunoSEQ multiplex PCR; TCRdb keeps only in-frame clonotypes and omits some of them. The sample includes about 46,000 clones, 80% to 90% of them seen just once. This CDR3 has 18 residues. V gave up 5 bases and J gave up 2 bases; unmatched junction bases: 10. From germline, CDR1 is SGHAT and CDR2 FQDESV (reference sequence). Specimen: CD4+ or CD8+ T cells sorted from blood, collected in a trial of the OX40 agonist ivuxolimab. The TCR sequence derives from an adult with an advanced solid tumor such as melanoma, head and neck, liver or kidney cancer. The chain links TRBV11-1 to TRBJ2-3; 13 nucleotides match TRBD2. As DNA, the CDR3 is TGTGCCAGCAGCCAAGGGACTAGCGGGGAAAGCCACACAGATACGCAGTATTTT. Its translation is CASSQGTSGESHTDTQYF. Full variable domain (rest looked up from reference TRBV11-1 and TRBJ2-3): EAEVAQSPRYKITEKSQAVAFWCDPISGHATLYWYRQILGQGPELLVQFQDESVVDDSQLPKDRFSAERLKGVDSTLKIQPAELGDSAMYLCASSQGTSGESHTDTQYFGPGTRLTVL.